The 23 T cell receptor beta chains below all came from one sample that was sequenced in a study of T cells in Graves' hyperthyroidism and ophthalmopathy. Amplification of TCR beta CDR3 regions was performed using RNA transcripts as template. Carried out on the TCR CDR3, a first-round RT-PCR used the HTBI primer set. MiXCR was run by TCRdb on the multiplex PCR reads, yielding one entry per CDR3 protein. Of nearly 600,000 distinct CDR3 sequences listed, approximately 15% were seen once; the top ten hold less than 6%. Sequences were obtained from blood. These receptors were taken from a young woman with Graves' hyperthyroidism that later progressed to Graves' ophthalmopathy.

This clonotype was detected ten times or more. This sequence may be a read error, since a much larger clone differs from it by one base. The V call is TRBV28, the J call TRBJ1-4, with TRBD1 as a possible D gene (6 bases). There are 14 residues in the CDR3. The V end lost 6 bases, the J end lost 4 bases, and 12 bases lay between the germline ends. Germline V lookup: CDR1 MDHEN, CDR2 SYDVKM. The CDR3 reads CASRRQAGNEKLFF. The CDR3 coding sequence is TGTGCCAGCAGACGACAGGCAGGTAATGAAAAACTGTTTTTT.

This clonotype was seen many times. This chain uses TRBV6-1 with TRBJ1-1, with TRBD1 as a possible D gene (5 bases). Germline V gene lookup returns CDR1 MNHNS and CDR2 SASEGT. The V gene lost 6 bases and the J gene lost 0 bases, with 8 bases spanning the gap. This CDR3 is built from 13 residues. Written as DNA, the CDR3 is TGTGCCAGCAGCCGGGGGGTGAACACTGAAGCTTTCTTT. Amino acids: CASSRGVNTEAFF.

This clonotype came up many times. The chain combines TRBV20-1 with TRBJ2-5, with a possible D match to TRBD1 (6 bases). Trimming took 6 bases from V and 5 from J, leaving 19 bases between them. The CDR3 sequence is 14 residues long. From germline, CDR1 is DFQATT and CDR2 SNEGSKA (reference sequence). The CDR3 nucleotides read TGCAGTGCCAGAAGTTTACAGGGAAAGGAGACCCAGTACTTC. It specifies CSARSLQGKETQYF.

With respect to this clonotype: One base away lies a much larger clone, so this may be a sequencing read error. This sequence joins TRBV5-1 and TRBJ1-1, with unresolved D. The CDR3 runs 12 residues. CDR1 is SGHRS, CDR2 YFSETQ, per germline. The CDR3 bases are TGCGCCGGCAGACGCGACACTGGAGAAGCTTTCTTT. Translation gives CAGRRDTGEAFF.

The V gene is TRBV30, the J gene TRBJ1-1; TRBD1 aligns across 7 bases. Germline CDR1 reads GTSNPN; CDR2 reads SVGIG (reference sequence). There are 17 residues in the CDR3. V was clipped by 4 bases and J by 0 bases; unmatched bases: 14. CDR3 sequence: CAWTSSRTGGVNTEAFF. In nucleotides, the CDR3 is TGTGCCTGGACTTCGTCCCGGACAGGCGGGGTGAACACTGAAGCTTTCTTT.

A few counts support this clonotype. The chain links TRBV6-2 or TRBV6-3 to TRBJ2-2; either TRBD1 or TRBD2 may fit D (5 bases each). In germline, CDR1 is MNHEY, CDR2 SVGEGT. The CDR3 totals 14 residues. The V gene lost 10 bases and the J gene lost 1 base, with 13 bases spanning the gap. CDR3 coding DNA: TGTGCCACCCGGGAAGGGGTGAACACCGGGGAGCTGTTTTTT. It encodes CATREGVNTGELFF.

This clonotype was seen repeatedly, ten times or more. This chain links TRBV30 with TRBJ2-1; D perhaps matches TRBD2 (5 bases). Trimming removed 0 bases at V and 0 bases at J, with 9 bases between. Germline V gene sequence: CDR1 GTSNPN, CDR2 SVGIG (reference sequence). This CDR3 spans 15 amino acids. CDR3 amino acids: CAWSVKRSSYNEQFF. The CDR3 nucleotides are TGTGCCTGGAGTGTCAAGCGGAGCTCCTACAATGAGCAGTTCTTC. The variable domain in full, with the rest retrieved from reference TRBV30 and TRBJ2-1, is SQTIHQWPATLVQPVGSPLSLECTVEGTSNPNLYWYRQAAGRGLQLLFYSVGIGQISSEVPQNLSASRPQDRQFILSSKKLLLSDSGFYLCAWSVKRSSYNEQFFGPGTRLTVL.

This clonotype was detected many times. The rearrangement joins TRBV29-1 to TRBJ1-1; no definite D call. Trimming pared 3 bases from V and 4 bases from J, leaving 12 bases between. Germline-derived CDR1 and CDR2 are SQVTM and ANQGSEA. This CDR3 is built from 13 residues. The CDR3 coding sequence is TGCAGCGTTGATGTCGGCAAGGCCACTGAAGCTTTCTTT. Amino acid sequence: CSVDVGKATEAFF.

This clonotype was seen a few times. Germline and junction disagree at one end, which may indicate a read error. The chain is built from TRBV27 and TRBJ2-1, with TRBD2 as a possible D gene (6 bases). CDR1 and CDR2 from the germline V gene are MNHEY and SMNVEV (reference sequence). The CDR3 has 13 residues. This CDR3 reads CAGSLSISGEQFF. The CDR3 bases are TGTGCCGGCAGTTTATCGATTAGCGGTGAGCAGTTCTTC.

The rearrangement joins TRBV2 to TRBJ2-5; TRBD2 matches at 14 bases. With V trimmed by 5 bases and J by 7 bases, 18 bases remained unmatched. From germline, CDR1 is SNHLY and CDR2 FYNNEI. This CDR3 spans 19 amino acids. This chain's CDR3 is CASSSPSPGLAGAGWTQYF. The CDR3 DNA sequence: TGTGCCAGCAGTTCGCCCTCCCCGGGACTAGCGGGGGCCGGTTGGACCCAGTACTTC.

The chain couples TRBV12-3 or TRBV12-4 to TRBJ2-6; D is unresolved. The CDR3 totals 16 residues. The germline V and J ends were trimmed by 1 base and 2 bases, with 9 bases remaining between them. The DNA for the CDR3 is TGTGCCAGCAGTTTAGGGGTAGGTCCTGGGGCCAACGTCCTGACTTTC. Its protein is CASSLGVGPGANVLTF.

In this sample, this clonotype turned up many times. This chain's CDR3 is CASSQASGTGTEAFF. CDR3 bases: TGTGCCAGCAGCCAAGCTTCAGGGACGGGTACTGAAGCTTTCTTT. This chain links TRBV3-1 with TRBJ1-1, with D tentatively TRBD1 (5 bases). CDR1 is LGHDT, CDR2 YNNKEL, per germline (reference sequence). Between the trimmed V and J ends, which lost 1 base and 5 bases, there was a span of 14 bases. The CDR3 is 15 residues long.

CDR3 DNA sequence: TGTGCCAGTAGTATGGACAGGATGAACACTGAAGCTTTCTTT. The encoded protein is CASSMDRMNTEAFF. The genes are TRBV19 and TRBJ1-1; 7 positions agree with TRBD1. The CDR3 covers 14 residues. Germline V gene data show CDR1 as LNHDA and CDR2 as SQIVND (reference sequence). Trimming at V came to 3 bases and at J to 0 bases, leaving 1 base not matched to a gene.

This clonotype was seen ten or more times. The CDR3 bases are TGTGCCAGCAGCGTATTTCCCGCCCAACAGGGTTTCGGCGAGCAGTACTTC. Its protein product is CASSVFPAQQGFGEQYF. The V and J genes are TRBV9 and TRBJ2-7, with D possibly TRBD1 on 6 matching bases. V was cut by 1 base and J by 6 bases, with 23 bases left in between. This CDR3 comprises 17 residues. The V gene's germline CDR1 is SGDLS and CDR2 YYNGEE.

The CDR3 protein is CASSMTGGASYEQYF. The CDR3, as DNA: TGTGCCAGCAGTATGACAGGGGGCGCGTCATACGAGCAGTACTTC. This chain connects TRBV12-3 or TRBV12-4 to TRBJ2-7; 10 bases fit TRBD1. This CDR3 is built from 15 residues. With V trimmed by 5 bases and J by 4 bases, 8 bases remained unmatched.

This clonotype was seen ten or more times. The genes are TRBV2 and TRBJ2-3; TRBD1 matches 10 bases. The ends lost 5 bases at V and 1 base at J; junction bases unmatched: 3. There are 15 residues in the CDR3. The germline V gene has CDR1 SNHLY and CDR2 FYNNEI. The CDR3 reads CASSRQGAGTDTQYF. The DNA of the CDR3 is TGTGCCAGCAGTAGACAGGGGGCCGGCACAGATACGCAGTATTTT.

This clonotype was detected a few times. The chain couples TRBV6-5 to TRBJ2-3; 9 bases map to TRBD2. From germline, CDR1 is MNHEY and CDR2 SVGAGI. This CDR3 contains 16 residues. With 0 bases clipped from V and 6 bases from J, the junction kept 7 bases outside the gene matches. DNA for the CDR3: TGTGCCAGCAGTTACTCGAGCCTAGCGGGGAGCGATACGCAGTATTTT. Amino acid sequence: CASSYSSLAGSDTQYF.

This clonotype was picked up a small number of times. V usage is TRBV27 and J usage is TRBJ2-3, with 7 nucleotides matching TRBD1. The CDR3 sequence is 14 residues long. Trimming cost V 4 bases and J 2 bases; bases outside gene matches: 3. Per the germline V gene, CDR1 is MNHEY and CDR2 is SMNVEV (reference sequence). In nucleotides, the CDR3 is TGTGCCAGCAGTTGGGACAGAATCACAGATACGCAGTATTTT. Translating it yields CASSWDRITDTQYF.

This clonotype was counted ten times or more. V is TRBV12-3 or TRBV12-4 and J is TRBJ2-7, with D perhaps matching TRBD2 (7 bases). V gave up 6 bases and J gave up 3 bases, with 15 bases separating them. The CDR3 length is 14 residues. The CDR3, as DNA: TGTGCCAGCAGCTTACAGGGAGGGCTCTACGAGCAGTACTTC. Amino acid sequence: CASSLQGGLYEQYF.

The chain recombines TRBV6-1 with TRBJ2-2; D is ambiguous. The V gene lost 5 bases and the J gene lost 3 bases, with 10 bases spanning the gap. CDR1 is MNHNS and CDR2 is SASEGT in the germline V gene. The CDR3 has 14 amino acids. The CDR3 loop reads CASSYFRDTGELFF. CDR3 coding DNA: TGTGCCAGCAGTTACTTTCGAGACACCGGGGAGCTGTTTTTT.

A few counts support this clonotype. The chain recombines TRBV24-1 with TRBJ2-1; D is ambiguous. Trimming pared 9 bases from V and 4 bases from J, leaving 12 bases between. Germline assignment: CDR1 KGHDR and CDR2 SFDVKD. The CDR3 runs 13 residues. The CDR3, as DNA: TGTGCCACCTCGCTGACTCTGTACAATGAGCAGTTCTTC. Residues: CATSLTLYNEQFF.

This clonotype occurred many times. The DNA for the CDR3 is TGCGCCAGCAGCTTGTACGGGGACCGGTCGACAGATACGCAGTATTTT. This translates into CASSLYGDRSTDTQYF. This chain links TRBV5-1 with TRBJ2-3, with D perhaps given as TRBD1 or TRBD2 (5 bases each). Germline lookup yields CDR1 SGHRS and CDR2 YFSETQ. The length of the CDR3 is 16 residues. The V end was cut by 1 base, the J end by 3 bases, with 15 bases between.

This clonotype was observed a few times. The gene calls are TRBV7-9 and TRBJ2-2, with TRBD1 matching over 8 bases. The germline V gene has CDR1 SEHNR and CDR2 FQNEAQ (reference sequence). V trimming: 3 bases; J trimming: 3 bases; junction bases outside the gene matches: 12. This CDR3 contains 18 residues. The DNA for the CDR3 is TGTGCCAGCAGCTTTTCCGAGACAGGGGCGTCGTACACCGGGGAGCTGTTTTTT. It encodes CASSFSETGASYTGELFF.